The 15 T cell receptor beta chains in this list originate from one sample, sequenced in a study of monozygotic twins with inflammatory bowel disease. TCRdb reprocessed the 5' RACE reads and reports one entry per CDR3 protein, with no DNA. Found here are 160,000 or so distinct CDR3 sequences; the top ten clones hold 2% to 3%. The specimen was blood. The source of these receptors is a human donor with ulcerative colitis or Crohn's disease, or a healthy co-twin of an affected twin (not recorded which).

The rearrangement joins TRBV7-2 to TRBJ2-1; TCRdb reports TRBD2, a call that lacks DNA to check it against. The CDR3 is 15 residues long. Per the germline V gene, CDR1 is SGHTA and CDR2 is FQGNSA. Here the CDR3 reads CASSLIIGSYNEQFF.

V is TRBV7-9 and J is TRBJ2-3; the D call of TRBD1 rests on TCRdb alone, since no DNA is present to check it. In germline, CDR1 is SEHNR, CDR2 FQNEAQ (reference sequence). The CDR3 covers 15 residues. The CDR3 sequence is CASSSPGSSTDTQYF.

The chain carries TRBV28 and TRBJ1-5. In germline, CDR1 is MDHEN, CDR2 SYDVKM. The CDR3 totals 11 residues. The CDR3 is CASSSVQPQHF.

This chain links TRBV12-3 or TRBV12-4 with TRBJ2-1; as DNA is missing, the TRBD2 call by TCRdb cannot be tested. The CDR3 length is 14 residues. The CDR3 spells CASTRLAGVGEQFF.

The genes are TRBV30 and TRBJ1-4. Germline loops: CDR1 GTSNPN, CDR2 SVGIG (reference sequence). The CDR3 spans 14 residues. This CDR3 is CAFDGRGGKEKLFF. The full variable domain, completed using reference TRBV30 and TRBJ1-4, is SQTIHQWPATLVQPVGSPLSLECTVEGTSNPNLYWYRQAAGRGLQLLFYSVGIGQISSEVPQNLSASRPQDRQFILSSKKLLLSDSGFYLCAFDGRGGKEKLFFGSGTQLSVL.

J is TRBJ2-7 and V is TRBV4-2; TCRdb's D gene call, TRBD1, goes unchecked for lack of DNA. Germline CDR1 reads LGHNA; CDR2 reads YNFKEQ. This CDR3 is 17 amino acids long. CDR3 in amino acids: CASSQERVTGVAYEQYF.

The J gene is TRBJ2-7, the V gene TRBV3-1; TCRdb selects TRBD2, and the lack of DNA leaves this call unchecked. The CDR3 has 17 residues. The germline gives CDR1 LGHDT, CDR2 YNNKEL (reference sequence). CDR3 residues: CASSQDREGWRSYEQYF.

The chain combines TRBV7-2 with TRBJ2-4; there is no DNA to check the TCRdb D call of TRBD1. Germline assignment: CDR1 SGHTA and CDR2 FQGNSA. The CDR3 is made up of 14 amino acids. The CDR3 reads CASSPGQLGHIQYF.

This chain links TRBV24-1 with TRBJ2-7. CDR1 is KGHDR and CDR2 is SFDVKD in the germline V gene. This CDR3 region has 11 residues. The CDR3 region is CATSDGGVGVF.

The genes are TRBV6-2 or TRBV6-3 and TRBJ2-2; TCRdb reports TRBD2, a call that lacks DNA to check it against. CDR1 MNHEY and CDR2 SVGEGT come from the germline V gene. The CDR3 loop spans 14 amino acids. CDR3 sequence: CASRQTSSTGELFF.

The rearrangement links TRBV5-5 to TRBJ2-5; TCRdb gives TRBD1 as the D gene, but with no DNA this cannot be confirmed. Germline CDR1 and CDR2: SGHKS and YYEKEE (reference sequence). The CDR3 is 13 amino acids. The CDR3 spells CASSFTGGETQYF.

This rearrangement joins TRBV19 to TRBJ1-5; the TCRdb D gene call, TRBD1, has no DNA to confirm it. Per germline, CDR1 LNHDA and CDR2 SQIVND (reference sequence). The CDR3 sequence is 15 residues long. The CDR3 is CASSKGDSGNQPQHF. Full variable domain (missing parts from reference TRBV19 and TRBJ1-5): DGGITQSPKYLFRKEGQNVTLSCEQNLNHDAMYWYRQDPGQGLRLIYYSQIVNDFQKGDIAEGYSVSREKKESFPLTVTSAQKNPTAFYLCASSKGDSGNQPQHFGDGTRLSIL.

The chain carries TRBV7-9 and TRBJ2-5. Germline loops: CDR1 SEHNR, CDR2 FQNEAQ (reference sequence). The CDR3 sequence is 15 residues long. CDR3 loop: CASSFVGDWTETQYF.

V usage is TRBV7-9 and J usage is TRBJ1-1; the D gene TCRdb calls, TRBD1, cannot be checked with no DNA. The CDR3 is made up of 13 amino acids. In germline, CDR1 is SEHNR, CDR2 FQNEAQ (reference sequence). This CDR3 reads CASRNGQVGRAFF.

The genes are TRBV10-3 and TRBJ1-2. Per the germline V gene, CDR1 is ENHRY and CDR2 is SYGVKD. CDR3 length: 12 residues. CDR3 sequence: CAISGGNYGYTF.